This note documents a single T cell receptor (beta chain) sequence. The target of this receptor is not known. No quality values exist for individual bases; no much larger clone is one base distant. TCRbeta rearrangements were sequenced from genomic DNA using the immunoSEQ assay at survey resolution. As for the original processing: A lowest detectable productive clonotype frequency of 2.59 x 10-5 was observed in the TCR sequencing data. Only productive TCRbeta rearrangements, defined as complete and in-frame sequences, were included in the analyses. The clonality of each sample was calculated as Simpson clonality in the immunoSEQ Analyzer version 3.0. Clones were binned by frequency as very rare, small, medium, large (1-20%) or hyperexpanded (>20%). Generation probabilities were estimated with OLGA 1.2.3, V-gene circos plots were generated with VDJtools, specificities were searched for in VDJdb, and CDR3 motifs were identified with GLIPH. The clones in this table, taken by TCRdb from immuneACCESS, are in-frame only. Not every clone is retained; where verified, under half of the shortfall comes from an unresolved V gene, and the cause of the rest is unknown. The DNA gave D and trimming, while V, J and clone size come from that table. A total of fewer than 35,000 clones appear in this sample, just under 75% of them only once. Together, the top ten hold 0.8% to 1.2% of the sample.

The healthy controls were some 36 blood donors, and the buffy coats of these donors were supplied by the Finnish Red Cross blood service. All TCR-sequenced material derived from peripheral blood: patient blood samples and healthy donor buffy coats. Peripheral blood mononuclear cells were isolated by Ficoll-Hypaque gradient centrifugation. CD4+ cells were magnetically purified from the buffy coats of healthy controls. Genomic DNA was extracted with the Gentra Puregene Cell and Tissue kit and quantified on a Qubit 2.0 fluorometer. The data stem from a study of STAT5B mutations in CD4+ large granular lymphocyte leukemia (dated by TCRdb to 2022 to 2024). Regarding the research as a whole: Among the healthy controls, the CDR3 'QG' motif was associated with a particular HLA allele. TCRbeta repertoires of CD4+ T-cell large granular lymphocyte leukemia patients were compared with those of healthy blood donors. Flow cytometry performed on FACSCanto II or FACSVerse showed that the purified fractions had more than 95% purity among lymphocytes. Overall results and qualifications from the work: Main leukemic clonotypes were private to each patient, although around 25% of the main leukemic clonotypes were found at low frequency in the non-leukemic repertoires of other patients. CD4-sorted patient repertoires appeared more clonal than healthy CD4+ repertoires, and this difference persisted after removing the putative leukemic clones. The data were not HLA-matched, and the higher clonality in CD4+ T-LGLL than in CD8+ T-LGLL could be due to the relatively small sample size. TRBV06-family usage was enriched among the top patient clones (8/27) compared with healthy controls (2/35).

Taken from the germline V gene, the CDR1 and CDR2 loops are SGHNT and YENEEA. From the cysteine up to the phenylalanine, the CDR3 has a length of 15 residues. The kept DNA is CDR3 alone, 45 bases in frame from the first base. V loses 4 bases, J loses 0 bases, and the germline ends lie 13 bases apart. The sequence derives from a human donor in good health. Material: CD4+ T cells from blood buffy coats. Here the chain combines TRBV11-3 and TRBJ2-7; the D region possibly corresponds to TRBD1 (6 bases align). The CDR3: CASSSRQASSYEQYF. The DNA is TGTGCCAGCAGCTCCAGACAGGCTAGCTCCTACGAGCAGTACTTC. With the portions outside the CDR3 filled from the reference TRBV11-3 and TRBJ2-7 genes, the complete variable region becomes EAGVVQSPRYKIIEKKQPVAFWCNPISGHNTLYWYLQNLGQGPELLIRYENEEAVDDSQLPKDRFSAERLKGVDSTLKIQPAELGDSAVYLCASSSRQASSYEQYFGPGTRLTVT.